A single sample gave rise to the 13 T cell receptor beta chains below, sequenced in a study of regulatory T cells in long-lasting Graves disease (dated by TCRdb to about 2021). Library preparation was by multiplex PCR. This sample was sequenced with an Illumina HiSeq 4000. CDR3 regions were amplified by Arm-PCR with iRepertoire HTBI primers to construct TCR beta libraries. TCRdb ran its own pipeline on the public reads, namely fastp trimming at Q25 and MiXCR clone calling, and kept in-frame beta chains. Here each entry gathers all rows of one CDR3 protein and keeps the most common genes and DNA. A total of around 250,000 distinct CDR3 sequences appear in this sample, 15% to 20% of them only once. The ten most abundant clones make up around 15% of the sample. The time point label for this specimen denotes: newly diagnosed GD, antithyroid drugs for less than 3 months. For both TCR sequencing and RNA sequencing, RNA was extracted from PBMCs in TRIzol.

The sample also formed part of further work on T cells in Graves' hyperthyroidism and ophthalmopathy.

The sequencing used peripheral blood mononuclear cells (PBMCs), collected at new diagnosis, from a patient treated with antithyroid drugs. The receptors derive from a woman aged 25-40 years with Graves disease. Donor details come from another sample of the same person, matched by shared clones.

Many counts were recorded for this clonotype. The V gene is TRBV7-3, the J gene TRBJ1-2; TRBD1 matches 11 bases. Germline V gene sequence: CDR1 SGHTA, CDR2 FQGTGA. V lost 4 bases and J lost 8; bases outside the gene matches: 15. The CDR3 consists of 17 residues. CDR3 region: CASSSRTGGDPLDGYTF. Written as DNA, the CDR3 is TGTGCCAGCAGCTCCCGGACAGGGGGCGATCCTTTGGACGGCTACACCTTC.

This clonotype was counted ten times or more. This chain connects TRBV18 to TRBJ1-3; the D is unclear. The CDR3 length is 16 residues. Trimming removed 0 bases from V and 2 bases from J, with 11 bases in between. Germline V CDR1 and CDR2: KGHSH, LQKENI. This CDR3 reads CASSPPSVRTGNTIYF. The CDR3 DNA follows: TGTGCCAGCTCACCACCGTCAGTCCGGACTGGAAACACCATATATTTT.

This clonotype was observed at least ten times. The rearrangement joins TRBV2 to TRBJ2-1; perhaps TRBD2 as D (5 bases). The germline V and J ends were trimmed by 8 bases and 5 bases, with 10 bases remaining between them. The germline gives CDR1 SNHLY, CDR2 FYNNEI. The CDR3 runs 12 residues. CDR3 DNA sequence: TGTGCCAGCTTTGGACTGGACAATGAGCAGTTCTTC. Translated: CASFGLDNEQFF.

In its sample, this clonotype was seen many times. The chain is built from TRBV5-4 and TRBJ2-3, with 9 bases matching TRBD1. The CDR3 covers 14 residues. Germline CDR1 is SGHNT and CDR2 is YYREEE (reference sequence). The J segment lost 1 base and the V segment lost 6 bases, leaving 3 bases of the junction unmatched. This CDR3 is CASNRQGGTDTQYF. The CDR3 DNA reads as TGTGCCAGCAACCGACAGGGGGGCACAGATACGCAGTATTTT.

This clonotype came up many times. CDR3 loop: CSAPTPGQGYEKLFF. CDR3 coding DNA: TGCAGTGCCCCTACACCGGGACAGGGTTATGAAAAACTGTTTTTT. The chain employs TRBV20-1 and TRBJ1-4; 9 positions match TRBD1. The V gene's germline CDR1 is DFQATT and CDR2 SNEGSKA (reference sequence). The junction had 11 bases not matched to a gene; V was cut back by 6 bases and J by 6 bases. CDR3 length equals 15 residues.

At least ten counts were recorded for this clonotype. The chain is built from TRBV6-1 and TRBJ2-3; D is undetermined. The CDR3 extends over 13 amino acids. The V end was cut by 2 bases, the J end by 6 bases, with 9 bases between. Looked up from germline, CDR1 is MNHNS and CDR2 is SASEGT. The CDR3 sequence is CASSEIVRDTQYF. DNA for the CDR3: TGTGCCAGCAGTGAAATCGTGAGGGATACGCAGTATTTT.

The chain couples TRBV6-2 or TRBV6-3 to TRBJ2-7; TRBD2 might be the D (6 bases). The V end lost 5 bases, the J end lost 2 bases, and 10 bases lay between the germline ends. Looked up from germline, CDR1 is MNHEY and CDR2 is SVGEGT. The CDR3 is 13 residues long. This CDR3 is CASSAGPTYEQYF. CDR3 bases: TGTGCCAGCAGTGCGGGACCCACCTACGAGCAGTACTTC.

This clonotype occurred many times. V is TRBV10-3 and J is TRBJ1-2; D is possibly TRBD1 (5 bases). V gave up 3 bases and J gave up 3 bases, with 17 bases separating them. CDR3 length equals 16 residues. Germline V CDR1 and CDR2: ENHRY, SYGVKD. CDR3 DNA sequence: TGTGCCATCAGTGAATGGGGACCGATAGGAGACTATGGCTACACCTTC. This encodes CAISEWGPIGDYGYTF.

This clonotype was counted many times. V gene TRBV6-2 or TRBV6-3 combines with J gene TRBJ2-5, with D maybe TRBD1 (6 bases). V was trimmed by 8 bases and J by 1 base, leaving 11 bases between them. Per germline, CDR1 MNHEY and CDR2 SVGEGT. CDR3 length: 13 residues. DNA of the CDR3: TGTGCCAGCGGGGGACACGGCCAAGAGACCCAGTACTTC. Protein product: CASGGHGQETQYF.

This clonotype was observed many times. The chain couples TRBV7-9 to TRBJ2-5; 11 nucleotides match TRBD2. Trimming at V came to 5 bases and at J to 6 bases, leaving 14 bases not matched to a gene. Germline lookup yields CDR1 SEHNR and CDR2 FQNEAQ (reference sequence). The CDR3 loop spans 17 amino acids. CDR3 nucleotide sequence: TGTGCCAGCAGCCCAGGCGTAGCGGGGGGGCCAGGAAAGACCCAGTACTTC. Amino acids: CASSPGVAGGPGKTQYF.

This clonotype was seen many times. The chain joins TRBV11-3 to TRBJ1-1; D perhaps matches TRBD1 (6 bases). The CDR3 totals 14 residues. The V gene's germline CDR1 is SGHNT and CDR2 YENEEA. The V end was cut by 5 bases, the J end by 7 bases, with 17 bases between. The CDR3 nucleotides are TGTGCCAGCAGCCTATCTAGGGGGGCCGGTGAAGCTTTCTTT. It encodes CASSLSRGAGEAFF.

There are many counts of this clonotype. The V gene is TRBV4-2, the J gene TRBJ1-2; D unclear. V was shortened by 1 base and J by 7 bases, with 13 bases between the two germline ends. CDR1 and CDR2 (germline): LGHNA, YNFKEQ. This CDR3 has 14 amino acids. The CDR3 sequence is CASSQVAVAGGYTF. In DNA, the CDR3 is TGTGCCAGCAGCCAAGTGGCGGTAGCTGGTGGCTACACCTTC.

The sample holds a few counts of this clonotype. The CDR3 is CASSGLAGGKETQYF. The CDR3 DNA sequence: TGCGCCAGCAGCGGACTAGCGGGGGGCAAAGAGACCCAGTACTTC. V and J are TRBV5-1 and TRBJ2-5; TRBD2 aligns across 14 bases. Germline CDR1 and CDR2: SGHRS and YFSETQ. The CDR3 has 15 residues. Losses at the gene ends were 4 bases for V and 3 bases for J; bases not matched to a gene: 2.